The clone carrying this T cell receptor (beta chain) was observed a few times. MiXCR, applied by TCRdb to the 5' RACE reads, yields one record per CDR3 protein. This table has around 250,000 distinct CDR3 sequences, 6.9% appearing once. The data were obtained in a study of T cells after yellow fever vaccination. The V gene end was trimmed by 4 bases and the J gene end by 6 bases; junction bases not matched to a gene: 11. Germline V gene lookup returns CDR1 SGHRS and CDR2 YFSETQ. The CDR3 extends over 15 amino acids. The chain recombines TRBV5-1 with TRBJ2-3; 7 bases match TRBD2. This material consisted of CD4+ T cells sorted from PBMCs, taken 15 days after the yellow fever booster vaccination. This clonotype was obtained from a man under 40 who received the YFV17D yellow fever vaccine. The CDR3 sequence: CASSILADSADTQYF. The CDR3 DNA reads TGCGCCAGCAGCATTCTAGCGGACTCGGCGGATACGCAGTATTTT. Complete variable domain (other parts from reference TRBV5-1 and TRBJ2-3): KAGVTQTPRYLIKTRGQQVTLSCSPISGHRSVSWYQQTPGQGLQFLFEYFSETQRNKGNFPGRFSGRQFSNSRSEMNVSTLELGDSALYLCASSILADSADTQYFGPGTRLTVL.